Listed here are 17 T cell receptor beta chains from one sample, sequenced in a study of identical twins. TCRdb reprocessed the 5' RACE reads with MiXCR, giving one entry per CDR3 protein. The table lists under 250,000 distinct CDR3 sequences, 6.5% to 8.5% of them singletons, with 1.9% in the top ten. The data were also submitted as part of a second study, on yellow fever vaccine responses in identical twins.

Specimen: memory (CD45RO+) T cells sorted from blood. The receptors shown here come from a woman aged 18 to 35 in good health.

This clonotype was counted many times. The chain carries TRBV7-9 and TRBJ2-5, with D uncertain. V lost 3 bases and J lost 5, with 19 bases in between. The CDR3 loop spans 16 amino acids. Germline V gene data show CDR1 as SEHNR and CDR2 as FQNEAQ (reference sequence). CDR3 sequence (DNA): TGTGCCAGCAGCTTGTCTTCCGGGTTATTCAGGGAGACCCAGTACTTC. Encoded protein: CASSLSSGLFRETQYF.

In this sample, this clonotype turned up many times. The chain recombines TRBV27 with TRBJ1-2, with D possibly TRBD1 on 5 matching bases. Germline V gives CDR1 MNHEY, CDR2 SMNVEV (reference sequence). This CDR3 is built from 17 residues. The V gene lost 0 bases and the J gene lost 3 bases, with 17 bases spanning the gap. This chain's CDR3 is CASSLSDRAGRYYGYTF. Here the CDR3 DNA reads TGTGCCAGCAGTTTATCGGACCGGGCAGGGAGGTACTATGGCTACACCTTC.

This clonotype appeared a few times. The genes are TRBV5-1 and TRBJ2-5; 9 bases map to TRBD1. The CDR3 runs to 14 residues. Germline loops: CDR1 SGHRS, CDR2 YFSETQ. J was trimmed by 1 base and V by 7 bases; bases with no gene match: 5. The CDR3 coding sequence is TGCGCCAGCCGCACAGGGGGCTCCCAAGAGACCCAGTACTTC. It codes for CASRTGGSQETQYF.

The chain uses TRBV7-9 and TRBJ1-1; D not certain. The CDR3 has 14 residues. V was cut by 3 bases and J by 3 bases, with 11 bases left in between. Germline V gene sequence: CDR1 SEHNR, CDR2 FQNEAQ (reference sequence). CDR3: CASSLGSGDTEAFF. The CDR3 nucleotides read TGTGCCAGCAGCTTGGGGAGTGGCGACACTGAAGCTTTCTTT.

This chain connects TRBV5-5 to TRBJ2-6; D not certain. The CDR3 is made up of 16 amino acids. Trimming cost V 2 bases and J 0 bases, with 9 bases left between them. Germline V lookup: CDR1 SGHKS, CDR2 YYEKEE (reference sequence). Here the CDR3 DNA reads TGTGCCAGCAGCTTTAATCCGGGCTCTGGGGCCAACGTCCTGACTTTC. Amino acids: CASSFNPGSGANVLTF.

This clonotype was counted between two and nine times. This chain joins TRBV6-5 and TRBJ2-4, with a possible D match to TRBD1 (5 bases). Germline-derived CDR1 and CDR2 are MNHEY and SVGAGI. This CDR3 is built from 15 residues. Trimming shortened V by 2 bases and J by 7 bases, and 15 bases separated the two germline ends. CDR3 in amino acids: CASSYNGQGSNIQYF. The CDR3 nucleotides read TGTGCCAGCAGTTACAATGGTCAGGGAAGTAACATTCAGTACTTC.

This clonotype was observed many times. This chain uses TRBV4-1 with TRBJ1-3; the D is unclear. Germline V gene sequence: CDR1 MGHRA, CDR2 YSYEKL. The CDR3 is 15 residues long. V was trimmed by 9 bases and J by 1 base, leaving 16 bases between them. CDR3: CARTPRFGSGNTIYF. In nucleotides, the CDR3 is TGCGCCAGAACACCGAGGTTTGGGTCTGGAAACACCATATATTTT.

This clonotype was recorded at least ten times. The rearrangement links TRBV20-1 to TRBJ2-1; 7 bases line up with TRBD2. This CDR3 region has 12 residues. With 2 bases clipped from V and 6 bases from J, the junction kept 1 base outside the gene matches. Germline-derived CDR1 and CDR2 are DFQATT and SNEGSKA (reference sequence). The CDR3 region is CSARWTSNEQFF. Written as DNA, the CDR3 is TGCAGTGCTAGATGGACTAGCAATGAGCAGTTCTTC.

The gene calls are TRBV29-1 and TRBJ2-3; 16 positions agree with TRBD2. This CDR3 comprises 18 residues. The V gene end was trimmed by 4 bases and the J gene end by 0 bases; junction bases not matched to a gene: 7. CDR1 is SQVTM, CDR2 ANQGSEA, per germline. Written as DNA, the CDR3 is TGCAGCGTTGTGGGGACTAGCGGGAGGGTTCTAAGCACAGATACGCAGTATTTT. Its protein is CSVVGTSGRVLSTDTQYF.

This clonotype showed up just a few times. This rearrangement joins TRBV2 to TRBJ2-7, with a weak D call TRBD2 (6 bases). Germline assignment: CDR1 SNHLY and CDR2 FYNNEI. V was shortened by 1 base and J by 6 bases, with 10 bases between the two germline ends. CDR3 length: 13 amino acids. CDR3 nucleotide sequence: TGTGCCAGCAGTGAAGATTTGGGGGGCGAGCAGTACTTC. Translation gives CASSEDLGGEQYF.

The chain has TRBV20-1 and TRBJ2-5; TRBD2 agrees at 7 bases. The CDR3 has 12 amino acids. The V and J ends lost 6 bases and 5 bases, in that order; junction bases with no gene match: 6. Germline V gene data show CDR1 as DFQATT and CDR2 as SNEGSKA (reference sequence). The CDR3 loop is CSADAGVETQYF. CDR3 DNA sequence: TGCAGTGCAGACGCGGGGGTGGAGACCCAGTACTTC.

A few counts support this clonotype. J is TRBJ2-7 and V is TRBV5-5, with TRBD1 as a possible D gene (6 bases). In germline, CDR1 is SGHKS, CDR2 YYEKEE (reference sequence). V was shortened by 4 bases and J by 9 bases, with 20 bases between the two germline ends. CDR3 length equals 14 residues. Here the CDR3 reads CASSRQPQGQPQYF. CDR3 nucleotide sequence: TGTGCCAGCAGCCGACAACCACAGGGTCAGCCGCAGTACTTC.

Only a few counts were recorded for this clonotype. V is TRBV20-1 and J is TRBJ2-1; D possibly matches TRBD1 or TRBD2 (5 bases each). The CDR3 is made up of 15 amino acids. The germline V and J ends were trimmed by 0 bases and 5 bases, with 14 bases remaining between them. CDR1 and CDR2 from the germline V gene are DFQATT and SNEGSKA (reference sequence). The CDR3 coding sequence is TGCAGTGCTAGAGATTGGGGCGGGCTTAACAATGAGCAGTTCTTC. This translates into CSARDWGGLNNEQFF.

At least ten counts were recorded for this clonotype. V gene TRBV6-1 combines with J gene TRBJ2-1, with TRBD2 matching 8 bases. The germline V gene has CDR1 MNHNS and CDR2 SASEGT. The ends lost 10 bases at V and 5 bases at J; junction bases unmatched: 7. CDR3 size: 13 residues. The CDR3 DNA is TGTGCCACCGGGCGGGAGGCCCACAATGAGCAGTTCTTC. Protein: CATGREAHNEQFF.

This clonotype was counted a few times. The CDR3 DNA is TGTGCCAGCAGCTTTATTTTTCTCAATGAGCAGTTCTTC. The encoded protein is CASSFIFLNEQFF. The chain is built from TRBV7-2 and TRBJ2-1; D uncertain. The CDR3 extends over 13 amino acids. Germline values: CDR1 SGHTA, CDR2 FQGNSA. Trimming took 3 bases from V and 6 from J, leaving 9 bases between them.

This clonotype was recorded at least ten times. The chain carries TRBV7-2 and TRBJ2-5, with D tentatively TRBD1 or TRBD2 (5 bases each). Germline CDR1 SGHTA, CDR2 FQGNSA. Trimming stripped 4 bases from V and 3 bases from J, with 15 bases between. The CDR3 totals 15 residues. The CDR3 region has the DNA TGTGCCAGCAGCTCCCAAGGGGTTAGCGAAGAGACCCAGTACTTC. Its protein product is CASSSQGVSEETQYF. Using reference TRBV7-2 and TRBJ2-5 for the parts outside the CDR3, the full variable domain is GAGVSQSPSNKVTEKGKDVELRCDPISGHTALYWYRQSLGQGLEFLIYFQGNSAPDKSGLPSDRFSAERTGGSVSTLTIQRTQQEDSAVYLCASSSQGVSEETQYFGPGTRLLVL.

The rearrangement joins TRBV6-2 or TRBV6-3 to TRBJ2-1; D remains unclear. The CDR3 loop spans 16 amino acids. Deletions cut 6 bases from V and 0 bases from J, with 15 bases between. Germline V gene sequence: CDR1 MNHEY, CDR2 SVGEGT. The CDR3 DNA sequence: TGTGCCAGCAGCCAATTGTACCGTAGCTCCTACAATGAGCAGTTCTTC. The encoded protein is CASSQLYRSSYNEQFF.